These 8 T cell receptor gamma chains share one sample of origin, sequenced in a study of γδ T cells in repeated Plasmodium falciparum infection. TCRdb fed the multiplex PCR reads into CATT to redo clone calling. The sample has approximately 25,000 gamma-chain clones; 3% are singletons. Gammadelta T cells were flow-sorted from PBMC into Vgamma9/Vdelta2+ and Vdelta2-negative populations for bulk analysis. The specimen sequenced was gamma-delta T cells from blood. The source is a pool of human donors (malaria-infected and uninfected, not separated).

This clone was seen repeatedly, ten times or more. TCRdb's listed protein matches a much larger clone and diverges from this DNA's translation at residue 13, likely through a read error; the protein shown comes from the DNA. Here the CDR3 reads CALWEPGPHYYKELF. The CDR3 DNA is TGTGCCTTGTGGGAGCCCGGCCCACATTATTATAAGGAACTCTTT. The V gene is TRGV9; the J gene was not called. Germline V lookup: CDR1 GITISATS, CDR2 ISYDGTV (reference sequence). The CDR3 contains 15 residues.

This clone occurred many times. The chain combines TRGV9 with TRGJ1 or TRGJ2. Trimming cost V 5 bases and J 7 bases; bases outside gene matches: 8. The CDR3 contains 12 residues. The germline gives CDR1 GITISATS, CDR2 ISYDGTV (reference sequence). The CDR3 region is CALWGLYYKKLF. CDR3 DNA: TGTGCCTTGTGGGGGCTCTACTATAAGAAACTCTTT.

This clone was counted at least ten times. This clone may be a read error of a much larger clone one base away. The CDR3 DNA reads as TGTGCCACCTGGAACAAGAAACTCTTT. Its translation is CATWNKKLF. V and J are TRGV3 and TRGJ1 or TRGJ2. CDR1 and CDR2 (germline): VTNTFY, YDVSTARD (reference sequence). V lost 6 bases and J lost 10; bases outside the gene matches: 3. The CDR3 loop spans 9 amino acids.

In the case of this clone: One base separates it from a far larger clone, so it is likely a read error. The sample has other DNA sequences that encode this CDR3 too. This chain connects TRGV9 to TRGJP2. The J gene comes from matching the DNA to germline here; TCRdb lacks it. CDR1 and CDR2 (germline): GITISATS, ISYDGTV (reference sequence). There are 15 residues in the CDR3. The V segment lost 5 bases and the J segment 0 bases; nucleotides outside the gene matches: 6. The CDR3 here is CALWVGYSSDWIKTF. As DNA, the CDR3 is TGTGCCTTGTGGGTGGGGTATAGTAGTGATTGGATCAAGACGTTT.

This clone was seen more than once but under ten times. The protein TCRdb gives is from a much larger clone and does not agree with this DNA's translation at residue 9, likely a read error; the protein shown here comes from the DNA. The V gene call reads TRGV9; no J gene was called. There are 11 residues in the CDR3. Looked up from germline, CDR1 is GITISATS and CDR2 is ISYDGTV (reference sequence). CDR3 nucleotides: TGTGCCGTCCACCGGGGGTATAAGGAACTCTTT. It encodes CAVHRGYKELF.

This clone was counted at least ten times. The sample carries other DNA sequences with the same CDR3. The chain couples TRGV2 to TRGJP1. Looked up from germline, CDR1 is EGSNGY and CDR2 is YDSYNSKV. J was trimmed by 5 bases and V by 0 bases; bases with no gene match: 3. The CDR3 spans 14 residues. The CDR3 region has the DNA TGTGCCACCTGGGACGGGCTAACTGGTTGGTTCAAGATATTT. Its translation is CATWDGLTGWFKIF.

This clone appeared a few times. The amino acid sequence in TCRdb belongs to a much larger clone and departs from this DNA's translation at residue 7, likely a sequencing read error; the sequence shown is translated from the DNA. This rearrangement joins TRGV9 to TRGJ1 or TRGJ2. TCRdb does not report a J gene; here it was assigned by matching the DNA to germline references. The CDR3 spans 14 residues. CDR1 is GITISATS, CDR2 ISYDGTV, per germline (reference sequence). The trim removed 3 bases at V and 8 bases at J, leaving 13 bases unmatched. The CDR3 DNA reads as TGTGCCTTGTGGGAGTTGTGCCCCCAGGATAAGAAACTCTTT. This encodes CALWELCPQDKKLF.

This clone was recorded many times. CDR3 coding DNA: TGTGCCACCTGGGACGGGGTAAATTATTATAAGAAACTCTTT. Encoded protein: CATWDGVNYYKKLF. This sequence joins TRGV2 and TRGJ1 or TRGJ2. Germline CDR1 reads EGSNGY; CDR2 reads YDSYNSKV. This CDR3 has 14 residues. The V and J ends lost 0 bases and 1 base, in that order; junction bases with no gene match: 3.